A selection of T cell receptor beta chains follows, all from one sample in a study of T cell repertoires in cytomegalovirus infection. A single record per CDR3 protein comes from TCRdb applying MiXCR to the reads. The sample comprises 150,000 to 200,000 distinct CDR3 sequences, under 20% of which are singletons, and around 19% rests with the top ten. The sample taken for sequencing was CD8+ T cells from PBMCs. These receptors were obtained from a human donor in good health (CMV status not recorded). Some clones in this sample may be carry-over from other donors' samples. CDR3s include the opening cysteine and the closing phenylalanine or tryptophan. A D gene is named only where the DNA matches it firmly. The size field is filled for only some rows; it gives once, few, many or a size class.

D gene: .; clone size: .; V gene: TRBV7-9; J gene: TRBJ1-6; CDR3 DNA: TGTGCCAGCAGCCCGAGGGGCGAGGATTCACCCCTCCACTTT; CDR3 protein: CASSPRGEDSPLHF
D gene: .; clone size: many; V gene: TRBV7-3; J gene: TRBJ1-1; CDR3 DNA: TGTGCCAGCAGCTTAATGGGGACGAGTCTGGTAACTTTCTTT; CDR3 protein: CASSLMGTSLVTFF
D gene: TRBD1; clone size: few; V gene: TRBV5-1; J gene: TRBJ2-7; CDR3 DNA: TGCGCCAGCAGCGAACGACAGGGGAACTACGAGCAGTACTTC; CDR3 protein: CASSERQGNYEQYF
D gene: .; clone size: .; V gene: TRBV6-8; J gene: TRBJ2-1; CDR3 DNA: TGTGCCAGCAGTTACTTGGGACTTTTCAATGAGCAGTTCTTC; CDR3 protein: CASSYLGLFNEQFF
D gene: TRBD2; clone size: few; V gene: TRBV11-2; J gene: TRBJ2-1; CDR3 DNA: TGTGCCAGCAGACTGCCGGGGAGGGGAATGAATGAGCAGTTCTTC; CDR3 protein: CASRLPGRGMNEQFF
D gene: .; clone size: few; V gene: TRBV7-6; J gene: TRBJ2-7; CDR3 DNA: TGTGCCAGCAGCTTAGGTCGGCGTTACGAGCAGTACTTC; CDR3 protein: CASSLGRRYEQYF
D gene: .; clone size: few; V gene: TRBV10-3; J gene: TRBJ1-6; CDR3 DNA: TGTGCCACCGATGCGACAGAGAATAATTCACCCCTCCACTTT; CDR3 protein: CATDATENNSPLHF
D gene: TRBD1; clone size: .; V gene: TRBV7-8; J gene: TRBJ2-1; CDR3 DNA: TGTGCCAGCAGCTTAGCGCTGGACAGGGGGTCTTACAATGAGCAGTTCTTC; CDR3 protein: CASSLALDRGSYNEQFF
D gene: TRBD2; clone size: few; V gene: TRBV7-8; J gene: TRBJ2-1; CDR3 DNA: TGTGCCAGCAGCTTAGTAGCGGGAGACCCCTACAATGAGCAGTTCTTC; CDR3 protein: CASSLVAGDPYNEQFF
D gene: TRBD2; clone size: .; V gene: TRBV14; J gene: TRBJ2-7; CDR3 DNA: TGTGCCAGCAGCCAAGCAGGCGGGGGCGAGCAGTACTTC; CDR3 protein: CASSQAGGGEQYF
D gene: TRBD2; clone size: many; V gene: TRBV6-2/TRBV6-3; J gene: TRBJ2-1; CDR3 DNA: TGTGCCAGCAGTTGGGGACTAGATTACAATGAGCAGTTCTTC; CDR3 protein: CASSWGLDYNEQFF
D gene: TRBD2; clone size: many; V gene: TRBV7-8; J gene: TRBJ2-3; CDR3 DNA: TGTGCCAGCAGCGCGCTAGCGGGAGTAAATACGCAGTATTTT; CDR3 protein: CASSALAGVNTQYF
D gene: .; clone size: few; V gene: TRBV7-3; J gene: TRBJ2-2; CDR3 DNA: TGTGCCAGCAGCTTAGGGGCAAAACCGAACACCGGGGAGCTGTTTTTT; CDR3 protein: CASSLGAKPNTGELFF
D gene: .; clone size: few; V gene: TRBV4-1; J gene: TRBJ1-6; CDR3 DNA: TGTGCCAGCAGCCAGGCGGAGAGAGATAATTCACCCCTCCACTTT; CDR3 protein: CASSQAERDNSPLHF
D gene: .; clone size: few; V gene: TRBV7-2; J gene: TRBJ2-7; CDR3 DNA: TGTGCCAGCAGCTCGCGGGGGCTCTACGAGCAGTACTTC; CDR3 protein: CASSSRGLYEQYF
D gene: TRBD1; clone size: many; V gene: TRBV7-8; J gene: TRBJ2-2; CDR3 DNA: TGTGCCAGCAGCCCTCGACAGGGGGCGAACACCGGGGAGCTGTTTTTT; CDR3 protein: CASSPRQGANTGELFF
D gene: .; clone size: few; V gene: TRBV28; J gene: TRBJ1-1; CDR3 DNA: TGTGCCAGCAGCCCTATGGGGGGGTTCTCTGAAGCTTTCTTT; CDR3 protein: CASSPMGGFSEAFF
D gene: .; clone size: few; V gene: TRBV12-5; J gene: TRBJ1-1; CDR3 DNA: TGTGCTAGTGGTTTTAATGGTCGCACTGAAGCTTTCTTT; CDR3 protein: CASGFNGRTEAFF
D gene: .; clone size: few; V gene: TRBV4-1; J gene: TRBJ1-5; CDR3 DNA: TGCGCCAGCAGACCGATGGGGGGACCTGTCAATCAGCCCCAGCATTTT; CDR3 protein: CASRPMGGPVNQPQHF
D gene: .; clone size: .; V gene: TRBV6-2/TRBV6-3; J gene: TRBJ2-1; CDR3 DNA: TGTGCCAGCAGTTACTCTGGGGTCCCCTACAATGAGCAGTTCTTC; CDR3 protein: CASSYSGVPYNEQFF
D gene: TRBD2; clone size: many; V gene: TRBV11-2; J gene: TRBJ2-5; CDR3 DNA: TGTGCCAGCAGCCCAACTAGCGGCCAAGAGACCCAGTACTTC; CDR3 protein: CASSPTSGQETQYF
D gene: .; clone size: many; V gene: TRBV7-3; J gene: TRBJ2-3; CDR3 DNA: TGTGCCAGCGCGCCCGGGACAAGCACAGATACGCAGTATTTT; CDR3 protein: CASAPGTSTDTQYF
D gene: TRBD1; clone size: few; V gene: TRBV7-9; J gene: TRBJ1-1; CDR3 DNA: TGTGCCAGCAGCTCACGGACAGGGCGGTATGGTGAAGCTTTCTTT; CDR3 protein: CASSSRTGRYGEAFF
D gene: TRBD1; clone size: few; V gene: TRBV4-1; J gene: TRBJ2-2; CDR3 DNA: TGCGCCAGCAGCCAAAGGGGGCAGCCTAACACCGGGGAGCTGTTTTTT; CDR3 protein: CASSQRGQPNTGELFF
D gene: .; clone size: .; V gene: TRBV4-3; J gene: TRBJ1-5; CDR3 DNA: TGCGCCAGCAGCCAAGATTGGCAACTTAGCAATCAGCCCCAGCATTTT; CDR3 protein: CASSQDWQLSNQPQHF
D gene: TRBD1; clone size: .; V gene: TRBV7-8; J gene: TRBJ2-1; CDR3 DNA: TGTGCCAGCAGCTTCCCTACTGTACAGGGGTACAATGAGCAGTTCTTC; CDR3 protein: CASSFPTVQGYNEQFF
D gene: .; clone size: many; V gene: TRBV28; J gene: TRBJ2-2; CDR3 DNA: TGTGCCAGCAGTCCGCCCCGGGGGTGGAGCACCGGGGAGCTGTTTTTT; CDR3 protein: CASSPPRGWSTGELFF
D gene: .; clone size: many; V gene: TRBV7-2; J gene: TRBJ2-5; CDR3 DNA: TGTGCCAGCAGCTTAGCGCTAGACAGAGGCGAGACCCAGTACTTC; CDR3 protein: CASSLALDRGETQYF
D gene: TRBD1; clone size: .; V gene: TRBV7-9; J gene: TRBJ2-5; CDR3 DNA: TGTGCCAGCAGAGCCACAGGGGGCTTCCAAGAGACCCAGTACTTC; CDR3 protein: CASRATGGFQETQYF
D gene: .; clone size: few; V gene: TRBV28; J gene: TRBJ2-2; CDR3 DNA: TGTGCCAGCAGTTTTGCCGGGGAGCTGTTTTTT; CDR3 protein: CASSFAGELFF
D gene: .; clone size: few; V gene: TRBV28; J gene: TRBJ2-1; CDR3 DNA: TGTGCCAGCAGGATTGAGACAGGAGCCTACAATGAGCAGTTCTTC; CDR3 protein: CASRIETGAYNEQFF
D gene: .; clone size: .; V gene: TRBV3-1; J gene: TRBJ1-5; CDR3 DNA: TGTGCCAGTTCTGACAGGATCAATCAGCCCCAGCATTTT; CDR3 protein: CASSDRINQPQHF
D gene: TRBD2; clone size: few; V gene: TRBV7-9; J gene: TRBJ2-1; CDR3 DNA: TGTGCCAGCAGCCTCCTAGCGGGAGGGCCGGAGCAGTTCTTC; CDR3 protein: CASSLLAGGPEQFF
D gene: .; clone size: .; V gene: TRBV6-2/TRBV6-3; J gene: TRBJ1-2; CDR3 DNA: TGTGCCAGCACTGAGGGGAATGGCTACACCTTC; CDR3 protein: CASTEGNGYTF
D gene: .; clone size: .; V gene: TRBV20-1; J gene: TRBJ2-7; CDR3 DNA: TGCAGTGCTTTCTCGACTAGCTCCTACGAGCAGTACTTC; CDR3 protein: CSAFSTSSYEQYF
D gene: .; clone size: few; V gene: TRBV7-6; J gene: TRBJ2-1; CDR3 DNA: TGTGCCAGCAGCTTCAACGCCAATGAGCAGTTCTTC; CDR3 protein: CASSFNANEQFF
D gene: .; clone size: few; V gene: TRBV6-2/TRBV6-3; J gene: TRBJ2-1; CDR3 DNA: TGTGCCAGCAGCCACGGGACCCTTTCCTACAATGAGCAGTTCTTC; CDR3 protein: CASSHGTLSYNEQFF